This T cell receptor beta chain was obtained from a study of graft-versus-host responses after intestinal transplantation (dated by TCRdb to the early 2020s). At the level of the whole study: The transplants that recipients received were multivisceral, liver-intestinal, or isolated intestinal. Every recipient was given anti-thymocyte globulin induction, followed by approximately 3 years of maintenance tacrolimus and steroids. Bulk TCR-beta CDR3 sequencing was used to track graft-versus-host and host-versus-graft alloreactive T cell clones in the graft, circulation and bone marrow after intestinal transplantation. To identify alloreactive clones, pre-transplant mixed lymphocyte reaction products were sequenced and compared with unstimulated pre-transplant donor and recipient T cells. The cohort enrolled about two dozen intestinal transplant recipients including one retransplant, and a few patients lacking pretransplant specimens were excluded. A peak of at least 4% donor T cells among recipient peripheral blood mononuclear cells was the definition used for donor T cell macrochimerism. Samples from three later patients were sequenced in-house on an Illumina MiSeq with MiXCR processing rather than by the commercial service.

Study-level results and caveats: Early after transplant, peak levels of circulating GvH clones were associated with declines in HvG clones. The conclusions were limited by the relatively low number and heterogeneity of the intestinal transplant patients. In patients with donor T cell macrochimerism, the allografts had high GvH to HvG T cell clonal ratios. GvH clones were detected in recipient bone marrow, and some appeared earlier in ileal mucosa or blood, consistent with an intestinal mucosal origin.

A remark on this clone: The antigen this receptor binds is unknown. The record has no base qualities; no much larger clone is one base away.

Library prep was done by the immunoSEQ multiplex PCR assay. For most patients, genomic DNA was isolated with the Qiagen DNeasy Blood and Tissue Kit and shipped frozen to Adaptive Biotechnologies for TCR sequencing. High-throughput TCR-beta CDR3 sequencing of genomic DNA from most patients was performed by Adaptive Biotechnologies. For the original study's pipeline: Adaptive's ImmunoSEQ software supplied the TCR sequencing data for around 17 patients, while MiXCR and VDJtools were used to process a few other patients. To correct CD4 versus CD8 sorting errors, any sequence found in both subsets at a frequency ratio below 5:1 was removed. CDR3 nucleotide sequences shared between donor and recipient were removed because their origin could not be assigned. To be classed as alloreactive, a clone needed at least 2-fold expansion over unstimulated cells and a minimum CFSE-low frequency of 0.002% (template counts) or 0.001% (read counts). Clones were considered mappable if detected in sequenced pre-transplant spleen, lymph node, or MLR CFSE-low populations of the donor or recipient. The cumulative frequency of alloreactive clones was calculated as a percentage of all sequences, weighted by copy number. This is the immuneACCESS table as TCRdb keeps it, with only in-frame sequences that have V and J called. A part of the clones is gone; compared with another copy, unresolved V genes explain less than half, and the rest is unexplained. That table gives V, J and clone size, and the DNA gave D and trimming. In all, the sample holds approximately 97,000 clones, and 85% to 95% of those were seen once. The leading ten clones occupy approximately 0.064% of the sample.

Sample time point, as interpreted from the label and publication: cells obtained before transplantation from donor or recipient. CD3+CD4+ and CD3+CD8+ populations were FACS-sorted from unstimulated pre-transplant donor and recipient cells taken from spleen or lymph nodes. Inclusive of the bounding cysteine and phenylalanine, the CDR3 is 21 residues long. Only the CDR3 DNA stays, 63 bases, in frame from base 1. CDR1 ENHRY and CDR2 SYGVKD are derived from the germline V gene. Germline trimming amounts to 0 bases on V and 7 bases on J, with 24 as the count of junction bases outside the gene matches. The sample consisted of unstimulated CD8+ T cells sorted from spleen or lymph node cells, taken before transplant. The clonotype was recovered from a human donor who was the organ donor for an intestinal transplant. Rearrangement joined TRBV10-3 to TRBJ2-1; 7 of the junction bases match TRBD2. The CDR3 sequence is CAISESIPGVSVRTRGNEQFF. The nucleotide sequence is TGTGCCATCAGTGAGTCGATCCCTGGGGTTAGCGTCAGGACTAGGGGAAATGAGCAGTTCTTC.